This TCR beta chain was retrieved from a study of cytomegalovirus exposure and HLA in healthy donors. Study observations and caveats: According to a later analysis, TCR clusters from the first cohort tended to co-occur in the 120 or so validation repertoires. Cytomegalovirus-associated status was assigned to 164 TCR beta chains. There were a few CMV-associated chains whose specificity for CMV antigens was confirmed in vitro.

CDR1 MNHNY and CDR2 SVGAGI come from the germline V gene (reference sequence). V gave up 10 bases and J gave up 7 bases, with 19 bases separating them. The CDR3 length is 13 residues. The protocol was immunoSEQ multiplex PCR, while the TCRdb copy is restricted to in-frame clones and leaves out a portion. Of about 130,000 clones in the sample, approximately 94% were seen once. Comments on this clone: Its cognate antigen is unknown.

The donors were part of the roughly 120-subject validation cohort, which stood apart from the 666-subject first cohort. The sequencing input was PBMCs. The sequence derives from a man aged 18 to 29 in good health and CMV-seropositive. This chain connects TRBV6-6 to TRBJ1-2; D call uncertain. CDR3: CAISHVTSFGYTF. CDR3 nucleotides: TGTGCCATTTCACATGTAACCTCCTTTGGCTACACCTTC.